Below are 27 T cell receptor beta chains sequenced from a single sample in a study of CD8 T cells in Susac syndrome. Random-hexamer reverse transcription was applied to about 0.5 to 1 ug RNA. Each CDR3 protein is one row after TCRdb ran MiXCR on the immunoSEQ multiplex PCR reads. The sample yields 95,000 to 150,000 distinct CDR3 sequences, around 94% seen once. The sequenced material came from CD8+ T cells from PBMCs. These receptor sequences come from a human donor with Susac syndrome.

The sample holds one count of this clonotype. V is TRBV5-1 and J is TRBJ1-1; D gene uncertain. CDR3 length: 16 residues. Trimming took 0 bases from V and 0 from J, leaving 12 bases between them. The germline V gene has CDR1 SGHRS and CDR2 YFSETQ. CDR3 bases: TGCGCCAGCAGCTTGGCCCCAGGATATTTGAACACTGAAGCTTTCTTT. Its translation: CASSLAPGYLNTEAFF.

V and J are TRBV4-3 and TRBJ2-6; D gene unclear. The CDR3 loop spans 14 amino acids. Germline V lookup: CDR1 LGHNA, CDR2 YSLEER. V was clipped by 2 bases and J by 2 bases, with 4 bases between them. In DNA form, the CDR3 reads TGCGCCAGCAGCCAAACCCCTGGGGCCAACGTCCTGACTTTC. Its translation is CASSQTPGANVLTF.

This rearrangement joins TRBV10-3 to TRBJ2-7; TRBD1 matches 9 bases. Germline loops: CDR1 ENHRY, CDR2 SYGVKD. The CDR3 totals 16 residues. V was pared by 1 base and J by 3 bases, with 7 bases of the junction left unmatched. CDR3 bases: TGTGCCATCAGTGAGTGGGACAGGGTTGGGCTCTACGAGCAGTACTTC. This sequence encodes CAISEWDRVGLYEQYF.

The chain recombines TRBV15 with TRBJ2-3, with D perhaps TRBD2 (7 bases). The V end lost 0 bases, the J end lost 1 base, and 17 bases lay between the germline ends. CDR1 is LNHNV, CDR2 YYDKDF, per germline (reference sequence). The CDR3 spans 18 residues. This CDR3 reads CATSRDLGAGARTDTQYF. The DNA for the CDR3 is TGTGCCACCAGCAGAGATCTCGGGGCGGGGGCCCGCACAGATACGCAGTATTTT. Filled out from reference TRBV15 and TRBJ2-3, the complete variable domain reads DAMVIQNPRYQVTQFGKPVTLSCSQTLNHNVMYWYQQKSSQAPKLLFHYYDKDFNNEADTPDNFQSRRPNTSFCFLDIRSPGLGDTAMYLCATSRDLGAGARTDTQYFGPGTRLTVL.

V gene TRBV29-1 combines with J gene TRBJ1-2; 8 bases line up with TRBD1. This CDR3 has 13 residues. Per germline, CDR1 SQVTM and CDR2 ANQGSEA. V dropped 6 bases and J dropped 0; count of bases not matched to a gene: 3. CDR3 sequence reads: CSVDREANYGYTF. CDR3 DNA sequence: TGCAGCGTGGACAGGGAAGCTAACTATGGCTACACCTTC.

The V and J genes are TRBV6-2 or TRBV6-3 and TRBJ1-1; D remains ambiguous. Germline V gene sequence: CDR1 MNHEY, CDR2 SVGEGT. Trimming removed 5 bases from V and 6 bases from J, with 7 bases in between. The CDR3 runs to 11 residues. DNA for the CDR3: TGTGCCAGCAGTCCCCGGTCTGAAGCTTTCTTT. Translated, it gives CASSPRSEAFF.

The rearrangement links TRBV7-6 to TRBJ2-3; D gene uncertain. Per the germline V gene, CDR1 is SGHVS and CDR2 is FNYEAQ. Trimming removed 5 bases from V and 2 bases from J, with 8 bases in between. This CDR3 has 13 amino acids. The CDR3 sequence is CASSRKITDTQYF. The DNA of the CDR3 is TGTGCCAGCAGCCGCAAGATCACAGATACGCAGTATTTT.

J is TRBJ1-2 and V is TRBV5-1; D is ambiguous. Per the germline V gene, CDR1 is SGHRS and CDR2 is YFSETQ. The V end lost 3 bases, the J end lost 2 bases, and 8 bases lay between the germline ends. The CDR3 consists of 13 residues. CDR3 region: CASSSTENYGYTF. Written as DNA, the CDR3 is TGCGCCAGCAGCTCGACCGAGAACTATGGCTACACCTTC.

The J gene is TRBJ1-5, the V gene TRBV25-1, with D possibly being TRBD1 (5 bases). The CDR3 covers 14 residues. Trimming took off 4 bases at V and 5 bases at J, with 12 bases between the two ends. Germline-derived CDR1 and CDR2 are MGHDK and SYGVNS. The CDR3 loop reads CASSGWDDHQPQHF. Written as DNA, the CDR3 is TGTGCCAGCAGTGGGTGGGACGACCATCAGCCCCAGCATTTT. Supplemented by reference TRBV25-1 and TRBJ1-5, the full variable domain reads EADIYQTPRYLVIGTGKKITLECSQTMGHDKMYWYQQDPGMELHLIHYSYGVNSTEKGDLSSESTVSRIRTEHFPLTLESARPSHTSQYLCASSGWDDHQPQHFGDGTRLSIL.

This chain joins TRBV25-1 and TRBJ2-1, with D perhaps TRBD2 (6 bases). Germline CDR1 reads MGHDK; CDR2 reads SYGVNS. The CDR3 extends over 14 amino acids. The germline V and J ends were trimmed by 6 bases and 4 bases, with 13 bases remaining between them. The CDR3 here is CASRIGGDYNEQFF. In DNA, the CDR3 is TGTGCCAGCAGAATAGGCGGGGATTACAATGAGCAGTTCTTC.

The CDR3 loop is CAWSALAGGRTGELFF. In DNA form, the CDR3 reads TGTGCCTGGAGTGCCTTAGCGGGGGGGCGGACCGGGGAGCTGTTTTTT. This chain links TRBV30 with TRBJ2-2; TRBD2 matches 11 bases. Unmatched junction bases numbered 6, after V lost 1 base and J lost 5 bases. Germline V lookup: CDR1 GTSNPN, CDR2 SVGIG (reference sequence). This CDR3 comprises 16 residues.

The V and J genes are TRBV9 and TRBJ1-1; tentatively, D is TRBD1 (5 bases). Between the trimmed V and J ends, which lost 4 bases and 1 base, there was a span of 14 bases. Germline lookup yields CDR1 SGDLS and CDR2 YYNGEE. The CDR3 spans 15 residues. The chain's CDR3 is CASSLTRERNTEAFF. CDR3 DNA sequence: TGTGCCAGCAGCTTAACCAGGGAGCGGAACACTGAAGCTTTCTTT.

The rearrangement links TRBV14 to TRBJ1-5, with 8 nucleotides matching TRBD1. CDR3 length equals 17 residues. CDR1 is SGHDN, CDR2 FVKESK, per germline. With V trimmed by 4 bases and J by 0 bases, 8 bases remained unmatched. The CDR3 bases are TGTGCCAGCAGCCCAGGACAGGGCATTTATAGCAATCAGCCCCAGCATTTT. Protein sequence: CASSPGQGIYSNQPQHF.

This chain uses TRBV20-1 with TRBJ1-5; TRBD1 is a possible D gene (6 bases). CDR3 size: 13 residues. V was clipped by 0 bases and J by 7 bases, with 10 bases between them. Germline V lookup: CDR1 DFQATT, CDR2 SNEGSKA (reference sequence). The CDR3, as DNA: TGCAGTGCTAGAGAGGAGGGACACCAGCCCCAGCATTTT. It specifies CSAREEGHQPQHF.

V and J are TRBV29-1 and TRBJ2-2; 8 nucleotides line up with TRBD1. V gave up 0 bases and J gave up 3 bases; unmatched junction bases: 3. Germline V CDR1 and CDR2: SQVTM, ANQGSEA. The CDR3 has 15 residues. The CDR3 region has the DNA TGCAGCGTTGAAGACCAGGGGGCTCACACCGGGGAGCTGTTTTTT. Translated, it gives CSVEDQGAHTGELFF.

About this clonotype: The junction shows a germline mismatch at one end, possibly a read error. The chain recombines TRBV4-1 with TRBJ2-7; D not certain. Germline CDR1 reads MGHRA; CDR2 reads YSYEKL. The CDR3 sequence is 13 residues long. The CDR3 region is CASSQPWTSNKVF. The CDR3 nucleotides read TGCGCCAGCAGCCAACCTTGGACGTCTAATAAGGTGTTC.

The chain has TRBV6-5 and TRBJ1-3, with TRBD1 identical over 7 bases. Germline CDR1 reads MNHEY; CDR2 reads SVGAGI. This CDR3 has 17 residues. The V gene end was trimmed by 0 bases and the J gene end by 2 bases; junction bases not matched to a gene: 7. CDR3 DNA sequence: TGTGCCAGCAGTTACTCGACGACAGGGACGACTGGAAACACCATATATTTT. It yields the protein CASSYSTTGTTGNTIYF.

This clonotype was recorded only once. The V and J genes are TRBV4-1 and TRBJ2-2; 9 bases align to TRBD2. The germline CDR1 and CDR2 sequences are MGHRA and YSYEKL. V trimming: 1 base; J trimming: 3 bases; junction bases outside the gene matches: 9. This CDR3 comprises 18 residues. This CDR3 reads CASSQVGAGGPYTGELFF. In DNA form, the CDR3 reads TGCGCCAGCAGCCAAGTAGGGGCGGGGGGGCCGTACACCGGGGAGCTGTTTTTT.

CDR3 nucleotide sequence: TGTGCCAGCAGCTTTGGTCAACAGGGGGAGACCTTC. This sequence encodes CASSFGQQGETF. The chain carries TRBV11-2 and TRBJ1-2; 8 bases are shared with TRBD1. The germline gives CDR1 SGHAT, CDR2 FQNNGV. The CDR3 loop spans 12 amino acids. J gave up 14 bases and V 3 bases, and 8 bases lay outside the gene matches.

The V call is TRBV4-1, the J call TRBJ1-2, with TRBD1 as a possible D gene (5 bases). Germline-derived CDR1 and CDR2 are MGHRA and YSYEKL. Trimming took off 0 bases at V and 7 bases at J, with 15 bases between the two ends. The CDR3 has 15 residues. CDR3 sequence: CASSQDGDLWGGYTF. CDR3 DNA: TGCGCCAGCAGCCAAGATGGGGACCTCTGGGGTGGCTACACCTTC.

For the CDR3, the DNA is TGTGCCAGCAGCCCCGGGGAGAACACCGGGGAGCTGTTTTTT. Translated, it gives CASSPGENTGELFF. The chain recombines TRBV7-9 with TRBJ2-2; tentative D call: TRBD2 (5 bases). Germline V gives CDR1 SEHNR, CDR2 FQNEAQ (reference sequence). V was trimmed by 5 bases and J by 1 base, leaving 8 bases between them. The CDR3 covers 14 residues.

This CDR3 is CASSVIAGEGDTQYF. In DNA form, the CDR3 reads TGTGCCAGCAGCGTCATAGCGGGAGAGGGAGATACGCAGTATTTT. This chain links TRBV9 with TRBJ2-3, with TRBD2 matching 9 bases. Germline lookup yields CDR1 SGDLS and CDR2 YYNGEE. Trimming cost V 2 bases and J 5 bases; bases outside gene matches: 6. CDR3 size: 15 residues. The variable domain in full, with the rest retrieved from reference TRBV9 and TRBJ2-3, is DSGVTQTPKHLITATGQRVTLRCSPRSGDLSVYWYQQSLDQGLQFLIQYYNGEERAKGNILERFSAQQFPDLHSELNLSSLELGDSALYFCASSVIAGEGDTQYFGPGTRLTVL.

The chain couples TRBV24-1 to TRBJ2-4, with TRBD1 matching 7 bases. V gave up 6 bases and J gave up 4 bases; unmatched junction bases: 17. Germline CDR1 reads KGHDR; CDR2 reads SFDVKD. This CDR3 has 18 residues. The CDR3 DNA is TGTGCCACCAGTTCATCTTTCCGGACAGGCGGAATAAAAAACATTCAGTACTTC. Translating gives CATSSSFRTGGIKNIQYF.

V usage is TRBV6-5 and J usage is TRBJ1-2; a possible D gene is TRBD1 (5 bases). This CDR3 is 15 amino acids long. Trimming removed 2 bases at V and 1 base at J, with 11 bases between. Germline V gene sequence: CDR1 MNHEY, CDR2 SVGAGI. The CDR3 DNA reads TGTGCCAGCAGTTACGTGATCCAGGGTAACTATGGCTACACCTTC. Translation gives CASSYVIQGNYGYTF.

The V gene is TRBV4-1, the J gene TRBJ1-2; no definite D call. Germline CDR1 MGHRA, CDR2 YSYEKL. This CDR3 region has 13 residues. V was shortened by 4 bases and J by 2 bases, with 8 bases between the two germline ends. CDR3 sequence reads: CASSPTQNYGYTF. CDR3 nucleotide sequence: TGCGCCAGCAGCCCGACCCAGAACTATGGCTACACCTTC.

The rearrangement joins TRBV30 to TRBJ2-7; 7 positions agree with TRBD2. Germline CDR1 GTSNPN, CDR2 SVGIG (reference sequence). CDR3 length: 16 residues. With 0 bases clipped from V and 2 bases from J, the junction kept 10 bases outside the gene matches. CDR3 protein: CAWSVREGILPYEQYF. The CDR3 coding sequence is TGTGCCTGGAGTGTAAGGGAGGGTATCTTACCCTACGAGCAGTACTTC.

CDR3 in DNA: TGCGCCAGCAGCCAGAGCCCCGGGATGAACACTGAAGCTTTCTTT. It yields the protein CASSQSPGMNTEAFF. The rearrangement links TRBV4-1 to TRBJ1-1; no firm D call. V shed 3 bases and J shed 0 bases, with 11 bases lying between them. The CDR3 length is 15 residues. CDR1 and CDR2 from the germline V gene are MGHRA and YSYEKL.